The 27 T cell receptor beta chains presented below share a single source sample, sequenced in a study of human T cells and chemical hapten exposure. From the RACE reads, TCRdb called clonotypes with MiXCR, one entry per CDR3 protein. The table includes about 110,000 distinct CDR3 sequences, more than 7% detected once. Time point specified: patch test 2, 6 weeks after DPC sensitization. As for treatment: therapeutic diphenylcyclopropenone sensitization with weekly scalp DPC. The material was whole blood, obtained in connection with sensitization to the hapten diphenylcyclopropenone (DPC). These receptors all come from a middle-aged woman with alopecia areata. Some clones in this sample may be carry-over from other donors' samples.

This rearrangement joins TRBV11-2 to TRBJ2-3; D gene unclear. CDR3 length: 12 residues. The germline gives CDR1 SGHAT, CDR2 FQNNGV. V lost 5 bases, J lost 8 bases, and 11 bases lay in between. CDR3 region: CASSPPGGTQYF. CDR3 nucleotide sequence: TGTGCCAGCAGCCCACCAGGCGGTACGCAGTATTTT.

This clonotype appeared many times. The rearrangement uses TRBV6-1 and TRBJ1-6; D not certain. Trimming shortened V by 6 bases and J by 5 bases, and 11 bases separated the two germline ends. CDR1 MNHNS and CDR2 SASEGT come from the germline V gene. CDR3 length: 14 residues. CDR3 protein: CASRVTENNSPLHF. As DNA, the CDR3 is TGTGCCAGCAGGGTGACGGAAAATAATTCACCCCTCCACTTT.

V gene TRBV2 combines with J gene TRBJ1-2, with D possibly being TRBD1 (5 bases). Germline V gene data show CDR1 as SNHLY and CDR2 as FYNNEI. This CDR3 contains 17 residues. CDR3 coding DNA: TGTGCAACCCAGGAGGGGAGGAACAGGCTGGGCAACTATGGCTACACCTTC. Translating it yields CATQEGRNRLGNYGYTF.

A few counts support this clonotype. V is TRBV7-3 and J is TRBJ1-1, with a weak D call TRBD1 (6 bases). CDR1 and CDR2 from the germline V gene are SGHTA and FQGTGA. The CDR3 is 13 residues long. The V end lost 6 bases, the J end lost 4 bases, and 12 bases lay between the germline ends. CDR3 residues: CASSWSDSTEAFF. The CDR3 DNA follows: TGTGCCAGCAGTTGGTCGGACAGCACTGAAGCTTTCTTT.

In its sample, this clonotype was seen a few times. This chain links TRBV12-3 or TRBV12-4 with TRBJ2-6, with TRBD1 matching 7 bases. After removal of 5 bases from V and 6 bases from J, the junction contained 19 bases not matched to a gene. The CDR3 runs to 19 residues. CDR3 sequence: CASSPQTGPLSGSANVLTF. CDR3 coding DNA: TGTGCCAGCAGTCCTCAGACAGGGCCACTATCTGGCTCGGCCAACGTCCTGACTTTC.

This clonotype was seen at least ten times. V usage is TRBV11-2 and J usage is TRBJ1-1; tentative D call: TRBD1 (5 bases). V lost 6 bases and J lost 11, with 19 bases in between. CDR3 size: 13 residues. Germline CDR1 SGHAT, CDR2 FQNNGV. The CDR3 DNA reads TGTGCCAGCAGGAAGTCCGGGGGAAGGGAGGCTTTCTTT. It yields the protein CASRKSGGREAFF.

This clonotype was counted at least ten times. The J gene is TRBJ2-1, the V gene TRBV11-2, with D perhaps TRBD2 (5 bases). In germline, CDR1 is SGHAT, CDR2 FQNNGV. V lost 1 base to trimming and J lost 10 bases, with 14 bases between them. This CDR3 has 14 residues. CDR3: CASSLGSGGREQFF. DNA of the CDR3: TGTGCCAGCAGCTTAGGGTCAGGAGGAAGGGAGCAGTTCTTC.

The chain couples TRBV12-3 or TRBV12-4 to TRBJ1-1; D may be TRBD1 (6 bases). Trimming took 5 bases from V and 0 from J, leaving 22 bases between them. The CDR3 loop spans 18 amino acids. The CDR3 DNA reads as TGTGCCAGCAGTCGCCGGGGGCCCGCTCAAACCATGAACACTGAAGCTTTCTTT. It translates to CASSRRGPAQTMNTEAFF.

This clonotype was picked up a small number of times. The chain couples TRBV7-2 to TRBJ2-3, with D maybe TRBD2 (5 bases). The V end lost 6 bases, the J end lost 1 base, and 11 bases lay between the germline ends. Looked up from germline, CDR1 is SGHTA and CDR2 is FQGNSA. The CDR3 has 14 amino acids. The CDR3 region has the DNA TGTGCCAGCAGGGTCGGGGTGGGCACAGATACGCAGTATTTT. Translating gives CASRVGVGTDTQYF.

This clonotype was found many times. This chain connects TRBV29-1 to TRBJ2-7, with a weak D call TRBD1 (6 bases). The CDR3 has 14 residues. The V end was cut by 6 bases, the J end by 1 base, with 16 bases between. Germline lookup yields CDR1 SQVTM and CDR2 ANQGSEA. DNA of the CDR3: TGCAGCGTCAATTCCCGGGACACTTCCTACGAGCAGTACTTC. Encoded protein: CSVNSRDTSYEQYF.

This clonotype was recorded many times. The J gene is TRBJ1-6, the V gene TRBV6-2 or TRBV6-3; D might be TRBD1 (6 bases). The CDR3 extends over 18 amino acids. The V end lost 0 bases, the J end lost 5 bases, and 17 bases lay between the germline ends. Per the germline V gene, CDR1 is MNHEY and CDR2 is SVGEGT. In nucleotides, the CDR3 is TGTGCCAGCAGTTACTCGTCGACAGGTTTTTTGGATAATTCACCCCTCCACTTT. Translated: CASSYSSTGFLDNSPLHF.

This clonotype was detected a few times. CDR3 DNA: TGCAGTGCTAGGCGGGGTAGCGGGGCTAGCACAGATACGCAGTATTTT. The encoded protein is CSARRGSGASTDTQYF. The chain couples TRBV20-1 to TRBJ2-3, with TRBD2 matching over 8 bases. CDR3 length: 16 residues. V lost 3 bases, J lost 0 bases, and 8 bases stayed unmatched. CDR1 DFQATT and CDR2 SNEGSKA come from the germline V gene (reference sequence).

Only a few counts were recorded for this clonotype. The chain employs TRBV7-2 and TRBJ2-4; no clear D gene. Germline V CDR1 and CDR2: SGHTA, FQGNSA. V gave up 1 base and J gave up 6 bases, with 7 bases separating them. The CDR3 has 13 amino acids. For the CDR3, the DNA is TGTGCCAGCAGCTTAGACACTATAAACATTCAGTACTTC. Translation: CASSLDTINIQYF.

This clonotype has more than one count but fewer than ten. The CDR3 nucleotides read TGTGCCAGCAGCTTAGTCCCAGGCGGGAACACTGAAGCTTTCTTT. This translates into CASSLVPGGNTEAFF. The chain employs TRBV11-2 and TRBJ1-1; D is undetermined. Deletions cut 1 base from V and 1 base from J, with 10 bases between. This CDR3 region has 15 residues. Per germline, CDR1 SGHAT and CDR2 FQNNGV.

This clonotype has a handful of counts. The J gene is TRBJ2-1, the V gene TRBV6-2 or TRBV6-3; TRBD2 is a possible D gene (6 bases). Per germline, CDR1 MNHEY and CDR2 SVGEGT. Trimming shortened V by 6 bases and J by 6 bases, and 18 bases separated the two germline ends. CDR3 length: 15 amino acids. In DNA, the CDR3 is TGTGCCAGCAGCTGGGGACTCCCTTGGATCAATGAGCAGTTCTTC. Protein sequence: CASSWGLPWINEQFF.

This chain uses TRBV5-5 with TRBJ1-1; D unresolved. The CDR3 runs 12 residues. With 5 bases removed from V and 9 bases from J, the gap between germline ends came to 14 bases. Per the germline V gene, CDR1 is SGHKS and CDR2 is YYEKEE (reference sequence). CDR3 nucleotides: TGTGCCAGCAGGGGAGATGGCAGTAAAGCTTTCTTT. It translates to CASRGDGSKAFF.

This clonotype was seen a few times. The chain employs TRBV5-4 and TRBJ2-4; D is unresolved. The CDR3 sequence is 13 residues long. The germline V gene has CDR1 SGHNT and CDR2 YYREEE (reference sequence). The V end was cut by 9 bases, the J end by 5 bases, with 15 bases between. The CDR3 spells CATLHRGENIQYF. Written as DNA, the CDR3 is TGTGCCACCCTTCATCGTGGGGAAAACATTCAGTACTTC.

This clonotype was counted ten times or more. The CDR3 here is CASSQTGRGEAFF. In nucleotides, the CDR3 is TGCGCCAGCAGCCAAACGGGTAGGGGTGAAGCTTTCTTT. The rearrangement joins TRBV5-1 to TRBJ1-1; D possibly corresponds to TRBD1 (5 bases). Trimming took off 4 bases at V and 7 bases at J, with 14 bases between the two ends. The CDR3 sequence is 13 residues long. Germline V gene sequence: CDR1 SGHRS, CDR2 YFSETQ.

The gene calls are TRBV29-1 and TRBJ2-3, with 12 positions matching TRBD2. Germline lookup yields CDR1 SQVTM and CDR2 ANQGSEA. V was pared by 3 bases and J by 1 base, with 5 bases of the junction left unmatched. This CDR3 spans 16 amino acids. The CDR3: CSVEFPSGGGTDTQYF. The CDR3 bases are TGCAGCGTTGAGTTCCCTAGCGGGGGGGGCACAGATACGCAGTATTTT.

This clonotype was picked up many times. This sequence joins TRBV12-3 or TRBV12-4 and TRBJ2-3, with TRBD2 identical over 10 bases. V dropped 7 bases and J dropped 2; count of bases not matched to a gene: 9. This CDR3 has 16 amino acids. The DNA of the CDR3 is TGTGCCAGCACTCCATCCGGGACTAGCGTCACAGATACGCAGTATTTT. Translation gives CASTPSGTSVTDTQYF.

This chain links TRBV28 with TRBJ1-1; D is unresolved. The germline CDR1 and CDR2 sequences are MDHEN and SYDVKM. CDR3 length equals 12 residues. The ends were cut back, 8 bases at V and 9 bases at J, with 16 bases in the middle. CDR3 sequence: CASLPNRGQAFF. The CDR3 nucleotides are TGTGCCAGCTTACCGAACAGAGGGCAAGCTTTCTTT.

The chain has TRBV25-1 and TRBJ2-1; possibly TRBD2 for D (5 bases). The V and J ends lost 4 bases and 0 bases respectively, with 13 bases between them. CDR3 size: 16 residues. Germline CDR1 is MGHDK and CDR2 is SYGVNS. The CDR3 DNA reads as TGTGCCAGCAGTGCATCTAGCAGAAGCTCCTACAATGAGCAGTTCTTC. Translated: CASSASSRSSYNEQFF.

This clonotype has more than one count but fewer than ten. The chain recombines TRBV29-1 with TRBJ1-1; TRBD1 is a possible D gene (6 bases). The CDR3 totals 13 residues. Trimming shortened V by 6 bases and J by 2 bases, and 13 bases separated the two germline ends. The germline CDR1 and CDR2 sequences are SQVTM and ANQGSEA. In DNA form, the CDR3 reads TGCAGCGTGATGGGGGGGGCTAACACTGAAGCTTTCTTT. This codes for CSVMGGANTEAFF.

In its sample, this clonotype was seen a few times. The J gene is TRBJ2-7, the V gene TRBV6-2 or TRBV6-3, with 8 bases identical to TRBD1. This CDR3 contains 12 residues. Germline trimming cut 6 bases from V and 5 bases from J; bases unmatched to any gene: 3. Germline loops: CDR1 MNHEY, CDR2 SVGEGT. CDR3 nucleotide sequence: TGTGCCAGCAGCCAGGGGGCCCACGAGCAGTACTTC. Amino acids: CASSQGAHEQYF.

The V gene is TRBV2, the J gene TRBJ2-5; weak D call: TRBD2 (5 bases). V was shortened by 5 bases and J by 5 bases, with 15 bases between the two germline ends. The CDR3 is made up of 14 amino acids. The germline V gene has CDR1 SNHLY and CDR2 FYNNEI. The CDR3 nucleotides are TGTGCCAGCAGTCGGGATACTGGGGAGGAGACCCAGTACTTC. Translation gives CASSRDTGEETQYF.

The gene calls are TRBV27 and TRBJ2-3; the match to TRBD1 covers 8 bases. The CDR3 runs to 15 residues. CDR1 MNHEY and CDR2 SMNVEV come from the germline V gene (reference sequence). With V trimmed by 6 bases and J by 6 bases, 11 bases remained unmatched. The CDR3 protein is CASSEGQVSADTQYF. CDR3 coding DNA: TGTGCCAGCAGCGAGGGACAGGTCTCCGCCGATACGCAGTATTTT.

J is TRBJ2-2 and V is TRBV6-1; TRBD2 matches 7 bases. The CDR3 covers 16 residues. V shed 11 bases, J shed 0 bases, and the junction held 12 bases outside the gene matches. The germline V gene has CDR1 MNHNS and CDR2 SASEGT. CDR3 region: CASKAGVITNTGELFF. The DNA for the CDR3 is TGTGCCTCCAAGGCGGGGGTAATAACGAACACCGGGGAGCTGTTTTTT.